This T cell receptor (beta chain) was retrieved from a study of OX40 agonist ivuxolimab in advanced cancers. Trimming cost V 2 bases and J 8 bases, with 12 bases left between them. Germline V gene lookup returns CDR1 SGHTA and CDR2 FQGTGA. The CDR3 sequence is 13 residues long. Of note for this clone: Its antigen is unidentified.

The protocol was immunoSEQ multiplex PCR, while the TCRdb copy is restricted to in-frame clones and leaves out a portion. The table includes around 65,000 clones, approximately 90% detected once. Whole-study results and caveats: CD8+ T cells averaged more expanded clones than CD4+. What antigens the expanded peripheral T cells recognized was never established. Certain nonresponders likewise exhibited a low normalized T-cell clonal expansion. The study observed clonal expansion of CD4+ and CD8+ blood T cells by week 6 at 0.1 to 3.0 mg/kg.

The chain combines TRBV7-3 with TRBJ1-1; tentatively, D is TRBD1 (5 bases). The TCR was taken from an adult with an advanced solid tumor such as melanoma, head and neck, liver or kidney cancer. Sequenced here: CD4+ or CD8+ T cells sorted from blood, sampled in a trial of the OX40 agonist ivuxolimab. The CDR3 region is CASSLFGGSEAFF. In nucleotides, the CDR3 is TGTGCCAGCAGCTTATTTGGGGGGAGCGAAGCTTTCTTT.